The source of this TCR beta chain is a study of blood T cell repertoires in COVID-19 (dated by TCRdb to the early 2020s). Regarding the complete study: The collaborator samples originated in the United States, Italy and Spain and spanned the acute and convalescent phases of COVID-19. The samples were drawn from the first 160 participants of the ongoing ImmuneRACE study and from over 950 subjects provided by 6 global collaborators. Where available, HLA class I and class II types were taken from metadata supplied by the sample provider and were not determined by assay-based typing. Sample metadata almost always included a de-identified subject ID, COVID-19 status, age in years and sex. The repertoires were released in a freely available public database meant as a resource for research on the immune response to SARS-CoV-2. The material from the prospective study consisted of cDNA or gDNA derived from T cells, B-cell-depleted T cells, or PBMCs. Deeply sampled blood TCRbeta repertoires from subjects exposed to, actively infected with, or recovered from COVID-19 were included in the dataset. Study-wide conclusions, independent of this receptor: The amount of clinical and demographic metadata varied by source and participant and was provided uncurated.

The immunoSEQ Assay, a bias-controlled multiplex PCR, was used to amplify TCRbeta CDR3 regions from genomic DNA. Processing in the source paper ran as follows. Within the assay, amplification of reference gene primers was used to estimate how many nucleated cells each sample contained. To quantify the absolute abundance of each unique TCRbeta CDR3 rearrangement, sequence reads were collapsed and filtered. For each sample, productive Simpson clonality was calculated as the square root of Simpson's diversity index over productive rearrangements. The source is immuneACCESS, and TCRdb retained only in-frame sequences with V and J called. Part of the clones is not carried over; for the studies checked, unresolved V genes explain less than half of this, and the remainder is unexplained. V, J and clone size are those of that table, while D and trimming were read from the DNA. This sample is represented by 40,000 to 60,000 clones; around 84% of them were singletons. The top ten hold 4% to 5.5% of the sample.

Each collaborating institution followed its own protocols to collect whole blood in K2EDTA tubes. For TCRbeta analysis, collaborators shipped samples in one of three forms: frozen whole blood, isolated PBMCs, or DNA extracted from either of those sample types. The junction carries 15 bases between V and J, which are trimmed by 6 bases and 4 bases respectively. The CDR1 and CDR2 encoded by the germline V gene (reference sequence) are MNHNY and SVGAGI. The CDR3 runs 14 amino acids, cysteine and phenylalanine included. Just CDR3 DNA is preserved here, 42 bases in frame from base 1. About this clone itself: The antigen it recognizes is unknown. Base qualities are not at hand, and no much larger clone is one base apart.

The V gene is TRBV6-6 and the J gene is TRBJ1-2, and perhaps TRBD1 as D gene, on 6 matching bases. This clonotype was obtained from a man between 45 and 60 years old with active COVID-19. Sequenced input: peripheral blood. CDR3 region: CASREGGAGYGYTF. In nucleotide form, the sequence is TGTGCCAGCAGGGAAGGGGGGGCAGGCTATGGCTACACCTTC.